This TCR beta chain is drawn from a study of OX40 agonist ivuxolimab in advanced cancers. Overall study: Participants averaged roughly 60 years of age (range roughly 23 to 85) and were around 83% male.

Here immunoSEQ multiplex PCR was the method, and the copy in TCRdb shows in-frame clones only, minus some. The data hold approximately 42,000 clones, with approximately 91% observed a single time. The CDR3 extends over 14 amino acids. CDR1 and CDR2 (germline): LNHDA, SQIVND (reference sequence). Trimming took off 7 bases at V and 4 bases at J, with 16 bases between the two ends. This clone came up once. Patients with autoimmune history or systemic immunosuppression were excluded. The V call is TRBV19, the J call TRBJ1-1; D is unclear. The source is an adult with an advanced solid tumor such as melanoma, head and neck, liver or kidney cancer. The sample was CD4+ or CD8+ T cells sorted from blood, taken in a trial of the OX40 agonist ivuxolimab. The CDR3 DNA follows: TGTGCCAGTACCGCGACTGTGGACCTCACTGAAGCTTTCTTT. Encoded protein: CASTATVDLTEAFF.